This entry describes one TCR beta chain. Its antigen is unidentified. The data derive from a study of cytomegalovirus exposure and HLA in healthy donors. Study overall: The Caucasian-associated ancestry cluster contained 65% to 85% of the approximately 390 genotyped donors.

This CDR3 has 15 residues. Per the germline V gene, CDR1 is SGHRS and CDR2 is YFSETQ. Trimming left V 6 bases short and J 3 bases short, with 18 bases between. In the PCR, 60 Vbeta and 13 Jbeta primers were used. Some clones are missing from TCRdb's copy, which holds only in-frame ones; the method was immunoSEQ multiplex PCR. The repertoire holds about 120,000 clones, with around 82% as singletons. General study results and limits: Researchers catalogued approximately 170 TCR beta chains as cytomegalovirus-associated.

The receptor was derived from a female donor in good health and CMV-seronegative. This sequence joins TRBV5-1 and TRBJ1-1, with D possibly being TRBD1 (6 bases). Sequenced: PBMCs. In DNA, the CDR3 is TGCGCCAGCACCCCGGGGGGGGGCGAGGACACTGAAGCTTTCTTT. Translating gives CASTPGGGEDTEAFF.